This T cell receptor beta chain was captured in a study of T cells in Graves' hyperthyroidism and ophthalmopathy. Across the study: At the time of initial diagnosis and before any treatment, peripheral blood was collected. Study-wide results and caveats: A median 6.5 months before onset, the model predicted ophthalmopathy.

V gave up 6 bases and J gave up 5 bases, with 25 bases separating them. This CDR3 has 18 residues. Germline CDR1 is SNHLY and CDR2 is FYNNEI. Regions amplified from RNA transcripts were the TCR beta CDR3 regions. A set of HTBI primers served as the primers for a first-round RT-PCR of the TCR CDR3. TCRdb re-called the multiplex PCR reads with MiXCR, one entry per CDR3 protein. The table lists about 760,000 distinct CDR3 sequences, roughly a third of them singletons. Among the patients, aged 18 to 65, hyperthyroidism was newly diagnosed and had lasted under 2 months. Each diagnosis drew on symptoms, thyroxine, TRAb, thyroid ultrasound and orbital computed tomography findings. A note on this clonotype: The antigen is unknown.

Material for sequencing was blood. This TCR was sampled from a woman aged 40 to 50 with Graves' hyperthyroidism. The genes are TRBV2 and TRBJ2-2, with a possible D match to TRBD1 (6 bases). CDR3 nucleotide sequence: TGTGCCAGCAGCCTCGTGGGGACAACCGGAATTCAGACCGGGGAGCTGTTTTTT. Protein sequence: CASSLVGTTGIQTGELFF.